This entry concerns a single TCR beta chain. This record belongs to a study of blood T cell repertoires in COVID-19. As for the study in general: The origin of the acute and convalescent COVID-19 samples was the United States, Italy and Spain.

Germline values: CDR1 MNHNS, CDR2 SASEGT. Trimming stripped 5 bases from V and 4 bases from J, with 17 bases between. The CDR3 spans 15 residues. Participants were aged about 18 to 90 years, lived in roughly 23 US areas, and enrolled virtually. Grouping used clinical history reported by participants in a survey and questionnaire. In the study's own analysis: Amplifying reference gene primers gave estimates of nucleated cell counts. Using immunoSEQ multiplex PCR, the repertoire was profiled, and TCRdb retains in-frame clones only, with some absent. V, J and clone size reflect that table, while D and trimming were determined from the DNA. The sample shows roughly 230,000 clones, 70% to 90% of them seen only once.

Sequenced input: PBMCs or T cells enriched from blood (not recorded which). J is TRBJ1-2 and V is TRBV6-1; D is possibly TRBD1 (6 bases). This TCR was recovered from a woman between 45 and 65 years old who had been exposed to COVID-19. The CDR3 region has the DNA TGTGCCAGCAGTCCTACCCGACAGGCGGCCTATGGCTACACCTTC. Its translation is CASSPTRQAAYGYTF.